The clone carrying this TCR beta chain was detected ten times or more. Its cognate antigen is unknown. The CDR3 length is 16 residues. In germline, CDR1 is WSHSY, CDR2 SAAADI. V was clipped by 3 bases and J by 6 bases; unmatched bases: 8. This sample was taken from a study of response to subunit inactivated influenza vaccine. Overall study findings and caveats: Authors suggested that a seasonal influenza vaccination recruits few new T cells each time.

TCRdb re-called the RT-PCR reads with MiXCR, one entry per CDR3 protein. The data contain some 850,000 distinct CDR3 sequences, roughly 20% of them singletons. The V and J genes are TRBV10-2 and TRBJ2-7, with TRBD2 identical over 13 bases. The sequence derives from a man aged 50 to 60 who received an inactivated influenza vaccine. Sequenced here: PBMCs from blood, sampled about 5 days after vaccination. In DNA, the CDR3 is TGCGCCAGCAGTGAATTTCGGACTAGCGGGAGTCGCGAGCAGTACTTC. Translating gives CASSEFRTSGSREQYF.